Listed below are T cell receptor beta chains from one sample, sequenced in a study of cytomegalovirus exposure and HLA in healthy donors. Method: immunoSEQ multiplex PCR; TCRdb's copy keeps in-frame clones and lacks some. The repertoire holds 75,000 to 90,000 clones, with just under 80% as singletons. The source material was PBMCs. Every receptor here comes from a woman aged 35 to 49 in good health and CMV-seropositive. CDR3s include the opening cysteine and the closing phenylalanine or tryptophan. A D gene is named only where the DNA matches it firmly. Expanded clones get a size class; other rows say once, few or many, or leave the size out.

cdr3_aa	cdr3_nt	v_call	d_call	cdr3_length	clone_size	j_call
CASSQGSRRFSYEQYF	TGTGCCAGCAGCCAAGGAAGCAGGCGTTTCTCCTACGAGCAGTACTTC	TRBV14	NA	16	NA	TRBJ2-7
CAWSARSGGYTF	TGTGCCTGGAGTGCCCGTTCGGGTGGCTACACCTTC	TRBV30	NA	12	NA	TRBJ1-2
CASTPQRGAGANVLTF	TGTGCCAGCACCCCCCAGCGGGGGGCTGGGGCCAACGTCCTGACTTTC	TRBV5-6	TRBD2	16	NA	TRBJ2-6
CASAPGLDQETQYF	TGCGCCAGCGCTCCGGGACTAGACCAAGAGACCCAGTACTTC	TRBV5-1	TRBD2	14	NA	TRBJ2-5
CASSLNGVAKNIQYF	TGTGCCAGCAGTTTAAACGGGGTAGCCAAAAACATTCAGTACTTC	TRBV27	NA	15	once	TRBJ2-4
CASSPEGRGFDEQYF	TGCGCCAGCAGCCCAGAGGGCAGGGGGTTTGACGAGCAGTACTTC	TRBV5-1	TRBD1	15	NA	TRBJ2-7
CSVGEPNTGELFF	TGCAGCGTTGGCGAACCGAACACCGGGGAGCTGTTTTTT	TRBV29-1	NA	13	NA	TRBJ2-2
CASRSWDTYEQYF	TGTGCCAGTCGGAGCTGGGACACGTACGAGCAGTACTTC	TRBV28	NA	13	NA	TRBJ2-7
CASSVGGSGTDTQYF	TGTGCCAGCAGCGTGGGAGGGTCGGGCACAGATACGCAGTATTTT	TRBV9	TRBD2	15	NA	TRBJ2-3
CAIRGQGSSYEQYF	TGTGCCATCAGGGGACAGGGTAGTTCCTACGAGCAGTACTTC	TRBV10-3	TRBD1	14	NA	TRBJ2-7
CASSLQLGYEQYF	TGTGCCAGCAGCCTTCAACTCGGTTACGAGCAGTACTTC	TRBV9	NA	13	NA	TRBJ2-7
CASSGKGLITGELFF	TGTGCCAGCAGTGGGAAGGGACTCATCACCGGGGAGCTGTTTTTT	TRBV28	NA	15	NA	TRBJ2-2
CASSRDFASGNSPLHF	TGTGCCAGCAGCCGGGACTTCGCTTCGGGTAATTCACCCCTCCACTTT	TRBV7-9	NA	16	once	TRBJ1-6
CASSTGTSYEQYF	TGTGCCAGCAGTACAGGGACGTCCTACGAGCAGTACTTC	TRBV7-9	NA	13	NA	TRBJ2-7
CASRPGTGGETQYF	TGTGCCAGTAGGCCTGGGACAGGGGGAGAGACCCAGTACTTC	TRBV19	TRBD1	14	NA	TRBJ2-5
CASSQAQGGPYEQYF	TGCGCCAGCAGCCAAGCCCAGGGAGGCCCCTACGAGCAGTACTTC	TRBV4-1	NA	15	few	TRBJ2-7
CASAYSGNQPQHF	TGTGCCAGCGCTTATTCGGGGAATCAGCCCCAGCATTTT	TRBV6-5	NA	13	NA	TRBJ1-5
CASSLELGGTQYF	TGTGCCAGCAGCTTAGAACTAGGGGGGACCCAGTACTTC	TRBV11-2	NA	13	NA	TRBJ2-5
CASSSLTSGGANEQFF	TGCGCCAGCAGCTCTTTAACTAGCGGGGGGGCGAATGAGCAGTTCTTC	TRBV5-1	TRBD2	16	NA	TRBJ2-1
CASGQGSFSGGNTIYF	TGTGCCAGCGGACAGGGATCGTTTTCTGGTGGAAACACCATATATTTT	TRBV7-8	TRBD1	16	NA	TRBJ1-3
CASSERTTYGYTF	TGCGCCAGCAGTGAGAGGACTACCTATGGCTACACCTTC	TRBV10-1	NA	13	NA	TRBJ1-2
CASSTNPGQGNTEAFF	TGTGCCAGTAGTACAAATCCGGGACAGGGGAACACTGAAGCTTTCTTT	TRBV19	TRBD1	16	NA	TRBJ1-1
CASSLVQGAIEQYF	TGTGCCAGCAGTTTAGTCCAGGGGGCGATCGAGCAGTACTTC	TRBV27	TRBD1	14	few	TRBJ2-7
CASSQYSPGITEAFF	TGTGCCAGCAGCCAATACAGCCCAGGGATCACTGAAGCTTTCTTT	TRBV4-2	NA	15	NA	TRBJ1-1
CASSPAGAGEKLFF	TGTGCCAGCTCACCGGCAGGGGCAGGGGAAAAACTGTTTTTT	TRBV18	NA	14	NA	TRBJ1-4
CASTLENEQYF	TGTGCCAGCACCCTAGAGAACGAGCAGTACTTC	TRBV6-5	NA	11	NA	TRBJ2-7
CASSEQGWGEKLFF	TGTGCCAGCAGTGAACAGGGGTGGGGTGAAAAACTGTTTTTT	TRBV25-1	NA	14	NA	TRBJ1-4
CASTGYSNQPQHF	TGTGCCAGTACAGGGTATAGCAATCAGCCCCAGCATTTT	TRBV19	NA	13	once	TRBJ1-5
CASSYRQGNNSPLHF	TGTGCCAGCAGTTACAGACAGGGCAATAATTCACCCCTCCACTTT	TRBV6-5	TRBD1	15	NA	TRBJ1-6
CSVERSGINYGYTF	TGCAGCGTTGAACGTTCCGGGATCAACTATGGCTACACCTTC	TRBV29-1	NA	14	NA	TRBJ1-2
CASSARTSANSPLHF	TGCGCCAGCAGCGCCCGGACTTCGGCTAATTCACCCCTCCACTTT	TRBV4-3	NA	15	NA	TRBJ1-6
CASSLARAEGNSPLHF	TGTGCCAGCAGCTTAGCGCGGGCAGAGGGTAATTCACCCCTCCACTTT	TRBV7-9	NA	16	NA	TRBJ1-6
CASSQEQGEAYEQYF	TGTGCCAGCAGCCAAGAACAGGGAGAGGCCTACGAGCAGTACTTC	TRBV4-2	NA	15	NA	TRBJ2-7
CASSPRYEQYF	TGTGCCAGCAGCCCGCGCTACGAGCAGTACTTC	TRBV7-2	NA	11	NA	TRBJ2-7
CASSIGQGPAGNTIYF	TGTGCCAGCAGTATCGGACAGGGACCAGCTGGAAACACCATATATTTT	TRBV2	TRBD1	16	once	TRBJ1-3
CASSLGQGSGNTIYF	TGTGCCAGCAGCCTAGGACAGGGCTCTGGAAACACCATATATTTT	TRBV7-9	TRBD1	15	NA	TRBJ1-3
CASSERGGADTQYF	TGTGCCAGCAGCGAGAGGGGGGGGGCAGATACGCAGTATTTT	TRBV7-9	NA	14	NA	TRBJ2-3
CASSWTGTAFANSPLHF	TGTGCCAGCAGCTGGACAGGGACAGCCTTCGCTAATTCACCCCTCCACTTT	TRBV7-2	TRBD1	17	NA	TRBJ1-6
CAWSVGDRGGYTF	TGTGCCTGGAGTGTAGGAGACAGGGGGGGTTACACCTTC	TRBV30	TRBD1	13	NA	TRBJ1-2
CASSTSRGGYEQYF	TGTGCCAGCAGCACCTCAAGGGGGGGCTACGAGCAGTACTTC	TRBV7-2	NA	14	few	TRBJ2-7
CASSLAGDQPQHF	TGTGCCAGCAGCTTAGCAGGGGATCAGCCCCAGCATTTT	TRBV7-6	NA	13	once	TRBJ1-5
CASSPGAGRYTGELFF	TGCGCCAGCAGCCCCGGAGCGGGGCGTTACACCGGGGAGCTGTTTTTT	TRBV4-1	TRBD2	16	NA	TRBJ2-2
CASSFGRGTNEKLFF	TGTGCCAGCAGTTTTGGTCGGGGGACTAATGAAAAACTGTTTTTT	TRBV27	NA	15	NA	TRBJ1-4
CASSEALDRDYGYTF	TGTGCCAGCAGTGAAGCGCTTGACAGGGACTATGGCTACACCTTC	TRBV2	TRBD1	15	NA	TRBJ1-2
CAIREGSSGNTIYF	TGTGCCATCAGAGAGGGGAGCTCTGGAAACACCATATATTTT	TRBV10-3	NA	14	NA	TRBJ1-3